This T cell receptor beta chain was recorded in a study of T cell responses to AZD1222 COVID-19 vaccine. Regarding the study as a whole: Just a handful of AZD1222 recipients were seropositive at baseline. White British ancestry dominated among donors, who included more females, and clonal diversity was possibly underestimated.

Concerning this clone: What it binds is unknown. Other DNA sequences of this sample code for an identical CDR3.

TCRdb keeps only in-frame clones here, not all; method: immunoSEQ multiplex PCR. The profile shows some 200,000 clones, around 93% of them singletons. The germline V gene encodes CDR1 LNHDA and CDR2 SQIVND (reference sequence). The CDR3 contains 12 residues. J gave up 2 bases and V 8 bases, and 3 bases lay outside the gene matches. This chain links TRBV19 with TRBJ2-7; 7 bases map to TRBD1. The receptor's source is an adult in good health. Sequencing used peripheral blood, obtained on day 0 of MenACWY control vaccination. The CDR3 here is CASRDRAYEQYF. The CDR3 bases are TGTGCCAGTCGGGACAGAGCCTACGAGCAGTACTTC.